The present T cell receptor (beta chain) was sequenced within a study of control samples from healthy donors and cancer patients. The CDR3 has 15 amino acids. CDR1 SGHTA and CDR2 FQGNSA come from the germline V gene. Unmatched junction bases numbered 4, after V lost 0 bases and J lost 5 bases. Sequencing used immunoSEQ multiplex PCR; TCRdb keeps in-frame clones, though not all of them. Of about 140,000 clones listed, about 90% are singletons. The source of this sequence is a man aged 18 to 30 in good health. V gene TRBV7-2 combines with J gene TRBJ2-7, with 10 bases lining up with TRBD2. Sequencing was done on a sample of blood. CDR3 sequence reads: CASSLAGLAVDEQYF. The CDR3 bases are TGTGCCAGCAGCTTAGCAGGACTAGCGGTGGACGAGCAGTACTTC. The full variable domain, in which reference TRBV7-2 and TRBJ2-7 provide the parts outside the CDR3, is GAGVSQSPSNKVTEKGKDVELRCDPISGHTALYWYRQSLGQGLEFLIYFQGNSAPDKSGLPSDRFSAERTGGSVSTLTIQRTQQEDSAVYLCASSLAGLAVDEQYFGPGTRLTVT.